The 17 T cell receptor beta chains given below trace back to one sample, sequenced in a study of blood T cell repertoires in COVID-19. Clones were sequenced by immunoSEQ multiplex PCR, and TCRdb holds only the in-frame ones, with some missing. Found here are some 250,000 clones, roughly 84% of them singletons; the top ten hold approximately 4%. Sequencing used peripheral blood. These receptor sequences come from a man in his fifties or sixties with acute or convalescent COVID-19.

This chain links TRBV19 with TRBJ2-6; D remains ambiguous. The length of the CDR3 is 14 residues. Germline V lookup: CDR1 LNHDA, CDR2 SQIVND (reference sequence). V was pared by 8 bases and J by 0 bases, with 8 bases between. Written as DNA, the CDR3 is TGTGCCAGTCTCGACATCTCTGGGGCCAACGTCCTGACTTTC. It specifies CASLDISGANVLTF. Supplemented by reference TRBV19 and TRBJ2-6, the full variable domain reads DGGITQSPKYLFRKEGQNVTLSCEQNLNHDAMYWYRQDPGQGLRLIYYSQIVNDFQKGDIAEGYSVSREKKESFPLTVTSAQKNPTAFYLCASLDISGANVLTFGAGSRLTVL.

The table lists this clone with a few counts. The rearrangement uses TRBV5-4 and TRBJ2-1; D remains ambiguous. CDR1 is SGHNT and CDR2 is YYREEE in the germline V gene (reference sequence). V gave up 0 bases and J gave up 8 bases, with 9 bases separating them. This CDR3 has 13 amino acids. DNA of the CDR3: TGTGCCAGCAGCTTGGCCTCCCCCGATGAGCAGTTCTTC. This translates into CASSLASPDEQFF.

The CDR3 loop reads CASSYHGNYGYTF. In nucleotides, the CDR3 is TGCGCCAGCAGCTACCACGGTAACTATGGCTACACCTTC. V usage is TRBV5-1 and J usage is TRBJ1-2; D not resolved. Between the trimmed V and J ends, which lost 3 bases and 1 base, there was a span of 7 bases. CDR3 length: 13 residues. CDR1 SGHRS and CDR2 YFSETQ come from the germline V gene.

The chain recombines TRBV27 with TRBJ2-5; weak D call: TRBD1 (6 bases). This CDR3 comprises 14 residues. Germline CDR1 is MNHEY and CDR2 is SMNVEV (reference sequence). Trimming shortened V by 6 bases and J by 4 bases, and 15 bases separated the two germline ends. For the CDR3, the DNA is TGTGCCAGCAGAGCGCCCCGAGGGGGAGAGACCCAGTACTTC. Translation: CASRAPRGGETQYF.

In this sample, this clone turned up a few times. The chain combines TRBV2 with TRBJ1-3; tentative D call: TRBD1 (6 bases). The CDR3 runs to 15 residues. Between the trimmed V and J ends, which lost 6 bases and 0 bases, there was a span of 12 bases. The germline CDR1 and CDR2 sequences are SNHLY and FYNNEI. CDR3 nucleotides: TGTGCCAGCAGACAGACAGGTCTCTCTGGAAACACCATATATTTT. Its protein is CASRQTGLSGNTIYF. Based on the CDR3 plus reference TRBV2 and TRBJ1-3, the full variable domain is EPEVTQTPSHQVTQMGQEVILRCVPISNHLYFYWYRQILGQKVEFLVSFYNNEISEKSEIFDDQFSVERPDGSNFTLKIRSTKLEDSAMYFCASRQTGLSGNTIYFGEGSWLTVV.

The chain links TRBV6-5 to TRBJ2-7, with 7 nucleotides matching TRBD1. The CDR3 consists of 13 residues. CDR1 and CDR2 from the germline V gene are MNHEY and SVGAGI. The V segment lost 8 bases and the J segment 6 bases; nucleotides outside the gene matches: 10. CDR3 region: CASEQGQRGEQYF. CDR3 sequence (DNA): TGTGCCAGCGAACAGGGGCAAAGGGGCGAGCAGTACTTC.

The chain is built from TRBV19 and TRBJ1-5; 7 bases fit TRBD1. Trimming took 5 bases from V and 1 from J; bases not matched to a gene: 11. CDR1 and CDR2 (germline): LNHDA, SQIVND (reference sequence). The CDR3 has 17 residues. CDR3 nucleotide sequence: TGTGCCAGTAGTCTCCGGACAGGTTTTCCGAGCAATCAGCCCCAGCATTTT. Translating it yields CASSLRTGFPSNQPQHF.

This rearrangement joins TRBV30 to TRBJ2-4, with D possibly being TRBD2 (5 bases). V was shortened by 0 bases and J by 0 bases, with 6 bases between the two germline ends. Germline V gives CDR1 GTSNPN, CDR2 SVGIG (reference sequence). The CDR3 sequence is 14 residues long. This chain's CDR3 is CAWSVRGAKNIQYF. The CDR3 DNA sequence: TGTGCCTGGAGTGTACGGGGAGCCAAAAACATTCAGTACTTC.

The chain uses TRBV6-5 and TRBJ2-5; TRBD1 matches 7 bases. The CDR3 totals 13 residues. Germline V gene data show CDR1 as MNHEY and CDR2 as SVGAGI. J gave up 2 bases and V 6 bases, and 3 bases lay outside the gene matches. CDR3 DNA sequence: TGTGCCAGCAGCCGGGACAGACAAGAGACCCAGTACTTC. As protein: CASSRDRQETQYF.

The chain uses TRBV12-3 or TRBV12-4 and TRBJ1-2; no clear D. This CDR3 has 12 amino acids. Between the trimmed V and J ends, which lost 1 base and 6 bases, there was a span of 6 bases. For the CDR3, the DNA is TGTGCCAGCAGTTTAGGGGGAGATGGCTACACCTTC. It specifies CASSLGGDGYTF.

Here the CDR3 DNA reads TGTGCCACCAGCAGAGATCGGCCTAGCGGGAGGGCCCCGTCCTACGAGCAGTACTTC. It translates to CATSRDRPSGRAPSYEQYF. V gene TRBV15 combines with J gene TRBJ2-7; TRBD2 agrees at 12 bases. This CDR3 spans 19 amino acids. Germline CDR1 reads LNHNV; CDR2 reads YYDKDF (reference sequence). V dropped 0 bases and J dropped 1; count of bases not matched to a gene: 10. Based on the CDR3 plus reference TRBV15 and TRBJ2-7, the full variable domain is DAMVIQNPRYQVTQFGKPVTLSCSQTLNHNVMYWYQQKSSQAPKLLFHYYDKDFNNEADTPDNFQSRRPNTSFCFLDIRSPGLGDTAMYLCATSRDRPSGRAPSYEQYFGPGTRLTVT.

V usage is TRBV5-6 and J usage is TRBJ1-1; D gene unclear. The V end lost 1 base, the J end lost 11 bases, and 12 bases lay between the germline ends. The CDR3 runs 12 residues. Germline CDR1 reads SGHDT; CDR2 reads YYEEEE. The CDR3 protein is CASSLNPGRAFF. For the CDR3, the DNA is TGTGCCAGCAGCTTGAATCCAGGAAGGGCTTTCTTT.

The V gene is TRBV13, the J gene TRBJ1-1, with 11 positions matching TRBD1. Germline V lookup: CDR1 PRHDT, CDR2 FYEKMQ (reference sequence). CDR3 size: 13 residues. The ends lost 6 bases at V and 4 bases at J; junction bases unmatched: 1. The CDR3 here is CASRGQGGTEAFF. The CDR3, as DNA: TGTGCCAGCAGGGGACAGGGGGGCACTGAAGCTTTCTTT.

The chain joins TRBV11-3 to TRBJ2-1, with a tentative D call TRBD2 (6 bases). V was pared by 5 bases and J by 0 bases, with 17 bases between. The CDR3 totals 17 residues. Looked up from germline, CDR1 is SGHNT and CDR2 is YENEEA. CDR3 bases: TGTGCCAGCAGCCTCCGCGGGGCGAAAAGCTCCTACAATGAGCAGTTCTTC. Amino acids: CASSLRGAKSSYNEQFF.

The genes are TRBV12-3 or TRBV12-4 and TRBJ2-5, with a possible D match to TRBD2 (5 bases). This CDR3 comprises 13 residues. The ends were cut back, 3 bases at V and 5 bases at J, with 10 bases in the middle. CDR3 residues: CASSLIREETQYF. The DNA for the CDR3 is TGTGCCAGCAGTTTGATAAGGGAGGAGACCCAGTACTTC.

The rearrangement uses TRBV6-6 and TRBJ2-3, with TRBD1 identical over 8 bases. The germline V gene encodes CDR1 MNHNY and CDR2 SVGAGI (reference sequence). The length of the CDR3 is 14 residues. V shed 2 bases and J 4 bases; nucleotides not matched to a gene: 2. CDR3 sequence reads: CASSYGQGPDTQYF. The DNA of the CDR3 is TGTGCCAGCAGTTACGGACAGGGCCCAGATACGCAGTATTTT.

The rearrangement uses TRBV28 and TRBJ1-6; D call uncertain. V shed 6 bases and J shed 5 bases, with 17 bases lying between them. The CDR3 spans 16 residues. The germline V gene has CDR1 MDHEN and CDR2 SYDVKM. CDR3 protein: CASRPPGGVNNSPLHF. The CDR3, as DNA: TGTGCCAGCAGGCCGCCCGGCGGCGTAAATAATTCACCCCTCCACTTT. The whole variable domain, remainder taken from reference TRBV28 and TRBJ1-6, is DVKVTQSSRYLVKRTGEKVFLECVQDMDHENMFWYRQDPGLGLRLIYFSYDVKMKEKGDIPEGYSVSREKKERFSLILESASTNQTSMYLCASRPPGGVNNSPLHFGNGTRLTVT.